Below are 20 T cell receptor beta chains sequenced from a single sample in a study of blood T cells in healthy people across ages. It was with a sample-barcoded 5' primer and a J-beta primer mix that a second PCR of roughly 6 to 12 cycles was run. TCRdb reprocessed the 5' RACE reads with MiXCR, giving one entry per CDR3 protein. The table has about 940,000 distinct CDR3 sequences, about 48% seen once; the top ten hold about an eighth. The sample comprised blood. The receptors were gathered from a man younger than 45 in good health.

J is TRBJ2-5 and V is TRBV3-1; D not certain. Germline-derived CDR1 and CDR2 are LGHDT and YNNKEL (reference sequence). CDR3 length: 15 amino acids. V shed 0 bases and J shed 5 bases, with 13 bases lying between them. This CDR3 is CASSQDRALSETQYF. Here the CDR3 DNA reads TGTGCCAGCAGCCAAGATCGGGCTTTGTCGGAGACCCAGTACTTC.

Note on this clonotype: This may stem from a read error, because a much larger clone lies one nucleotide away. In nucleotides, the CDR3 is TGTGCCGGCAGTGGACTAGCGGGGGGATTTGGTCCCTACGAGCAGTACTTC. Encoded protein: CAGSGLAGGFGPYEQYF. The chain couples TRBV27 to TRBJ2-5, with 14 bases matching TRBD2. The J call may be wrong; the DNA end is better matched by TRBJ2-7. CDR3 length: 17 residues. From germline, CDR1 is MNHEY and CDR2 SMNVEV (reference sequence).

This clonotype was detected only a few times. CDR3: CASSLLRVVSEYF. In DNA, the CDR3 is TGTGCCAGCAGTTTACTGAGGGTTGTCAGTGAGTATTTT. This sequence joins TRBV27 and TRBJ2-3; weak D call: TRBD2 (5 bases). Trimming shortened V by 2 bases and J by 13 bases, and 16 bases separated the two germline ends. The CDR3 runs 13 residues. Germline values: CDR1 MNHEY, CDR2 SMNVEV (reference sequence).

The CDR3 DNA sequence: TGTGCCAGCAGCTGGGACAGGGGCCTCTACGAGCAGTACTTC. Its protein product is CASSWDRGLYEQYF. The V call is TRBV11-1, the J call TRBJ2-7; TRBD1 matches 10 bases. This CDR3 is 14 amino acids long. Trimming cost V 4 bases and J 3 bases; bases outside gene matches: 3. Germline lookup yields CDR1 SGHAT and CDR2 FQDESV (reference sequence). The variable domain in full, completed from reference TRBV11-1 and TRBJ2-7, reads EAEVAQSPRYKITEKSQAVAFWCDPISGHATLYWYRQILGQGPELLVQFQDESVVDDSQLPKDRFSAERLKGVDSTLKIQPAELGDSAMYLCASSWDRGLYEQYFGPGTRLTVT.

The chain couples TRBV6-2 or TRBV6-3 to TRBJ2-7; D not certain. Germline V CDR1 and CDR2: MNHEY, SVGEGT. V was cut by 7 bases and J by 3 bases, with 16 bases left in between. This CDR3 is 14 amino acids long. CDR3 sequence: CASTSLGRFYEQYF. The CDR3 DNA reads as TGTGCCAGCACCTCCCTGGGCAGGTTCTACGAGCAGTACTTC.

This chain joins TRBV4-1 and TRBJ2-2; D might be TRBD1 or TRBD2, each matching 5 bases. Per the germline V gene, CDR1 is MGHRA and CDR2 is YSYEKL. The CDR3 is 18 amino acids. V was cut by 4 bases and J by 1 base, with 19 bases left in between. The CDR3 loop is CASSLRYPGTGNTGELFF. CDR3 in DNA: TGCGCCAGCAGCCTCAGGTACCCCGGGACGGGGAACACCGGGGAGCTGTTTTTT.

With respect to this clonotype: At one boundary the junction diverges from the germline segment, which might be a read error. CDR3 region: CASTRRLASDAQYF. DNA of the CDR3: TGTGCCAGCACCAGAAGACTAGCCTCAGATGCGCAGTATTTT. The rearrangement joins TRBV6-5 to TRBJ2-3; 7 bases are shared with TRBD2. Germline values: CDR1 MNHEY, CDR2 SVGAGI. The CDR3 runs 14 residues.

The genes are TRBV13 and TRBJ2-5, with D tentatively TRBD1 or TRBD2 (5 bases each). The end of the DNA fits TRBJ2-7 better, so the J call may be wrong. CDR3 length equals 16 residues. Germline CDR1 is PRHDT and CDR2 is FYEKMQ (reference sequence). The CDR3: CASSAGTAEISYEQYF. CDR3 DNA: TGTGCCAGCAGCGCTGGGACCGCTGAGATCTCCTACGAGCAGTACTTC.

This clonotype was observed a handful of times. The chain links TRBV5-1 to TRBJ1-1; D gene uncertain. Trimming cost V 1 base and J 3 bases, with 7 bases left between them. The CDR3 covers 13 residues. Germline V lookup: CDR1 SGHRS, CDR2 YFSETQ. The CDR3: CASSLTRYTEAFF. CDR3 coding DNA: TGCGCCAGCAGCTTGACCCGCTACACTGAAGCTTTCTTT.

The V call is TRBV20-1, the J call TRBJ2-3; D is unresolved. V was clipped by 1 base and J by 4 bases, with 15 bases between them. In germline, CDR1 is DFQATT, CDR2 SNEGSKA (reference sequence). The CDR3 has 15 residues. CDR3 region: CSARAWDPTADTQYF. The CDR3 DNA reads as TGCAGTGCTAGAGCCTGGGATCCCACAGCAGATACGCAGTATTTT.

This chain links TRBV10-3 with TRBJ1-4; 9 bases agree with TRBD1. The germline gives CDR1 ENHRY, CDR2 SYGVKD. Trimming took 6 bases from V and 8 from J; bases not matched to a gene: 7. The CDR3 extends over 14 amino acids. The CDR3 nucleotides are TGTGCCATCAGCCCCGGGACAGGGAAAGAAAAACTGTTTTTT. Translating it yields CAISPGTGKEKLFF.

The J gene is TRBJ2-1, the V gene TRBV29-1; D gene uncertain. The germline CDR1 and CDR2 sequences are SQVTM and ANQGSEA. V shed 4 bases and J shed 10 bases, with 11 bases lying between them. CDR3 length: 11 residues. CDR3 sequence (DNA): TGCAGCGTTGGGCAGGAAAGCGAGCAGTTCTTC. Its protein product is CSVGQESEQFF.

This clonotype appeared a single time. The chain is built from TRBV29-1 and TRBJ2-7; D may be TRBD1 or TRBD2 (6 bases each). CDR1 SQVTM and CDR2 ANQGSEA come from the germline V gene. The CDR3 spans 14 residues. V was shortened by 7 bases and J by 2 bases, with 18 bases between the two germline ends. The chain's CDR3 is CSAGRGAGAYEQYF. CDR3 DNA sequence: TGCAGCGCTGGACGCGGGGCAGGGGCCTACGAGCAGTACTTC.

This clonotype turned up a few times. The chain recombines TRBV29-1 with TRBJ1-1; a possible D gene is TRBD1 (6 bases). V was clipped by 7 bases and J by 11 bases, with 23 bases between them. CDR1 is SQVTM, CDR2 ANQGSEA, per germline. CDR3 length: 13 amino acids. The CDR3 nucleotides read TGCAGCGGAAAACTATTAATCAGGGGAGAGGCTTTCTTT. Its translation is CSGKLLIRGEAFF.

The chain recombines TRBV20-1 with TRBJ1-4, with D maybe TRBD1 (5 bases). Germline V gene data show CDR1 as DFQATT and CDR2 as SNEGSKA (reference sequence). CDR3 size: 15 residues. V dropped 1 base and J dropped 0 bases, with 9 bases sitting between them. In DNA form, the CDR3 reads TGCAGTGCTAGAGGGGACCGTACAACTAATGAAAAACTGTTTTTT. Translated: CSARGDRTTNEKLFF.

This clonotype has only a few counts. The chain joins TRBV29-1 to TRBJ1-2; perhaps TRBD1 as D (6 bases). V lost 5 bases and J 0 bases, leaving 13 bases between the germline ends. Germline CDR1 reads SQVTM; CDR2 reads ANQGSEA. The CDR3 is made up of 14 amino acids. The CDR3 DNA is TGCAGCGTTACCGACAGGTTAGCTAACTATGGCTACACCTTC. This translates into CSVTDRLANYGYTF.

J is TRBJ2-1 and V is TRBV20-1; 11 bases are a match to TRBD2. The trim removed 6 bases at V and 8 bases at J, leaving 15 bases unmatched. There are 16 residues in the CDR3. Looked up from germline, CDR1 is DFQATT and CDR2 is SNEGSKA (reference sequence). The CDR3 region is CSATPAPSGGRDEQFF. CDR3 DNA sequence: TGCAGTGCCACTCCAGCGCCTAGCGGGGGGAGGGATGAGCAGTTCTTC.

To note about this clonotype: One end of the junction fails to match germline, which may point to a read error. The rearrangement joins TRBV9 to TRBJ1-2; TRBD1 matches 7 bases. The CDR3 is made up of 15 amino acids. CDR1 is SGDLS, CDR2 YYNGEE, per germline. CDR3 sequence reads: CASSDPTGLNYDYTF. The CDR3 bases are TGTGCCAGCAGCGACCCGACAGGGTTAAACTATGACTACACCTTC.

This clonotype has only one observation. The chain employs TRBV20-1 and TRBJ1-4; D gene ambiguous. This CDR3 region has 13 residues. Trimming removed 5 bases at V and 6 bases at J, with 13 bases between. Germline-derived CDR1 and CDR2 are DFQATT and SNEGSKA (reference sequence). The CDR3 DNA reads TGCAGTGCTCCTCGACGCCCCCATGAAAAACTGTTTTTT. Encoded protein: CSAPRRPHEKLFF.

Comments on this clonotype: This sequence may be a read error, since a much larger clone differs from it by one base. The rearrangement joins TRBV2 to TRBJ2-5; D gene uncertain. Germline loops: CDR1 SNHLY, CDR2 FYNNEI. CDR3 length: 12 amino acids. Between the trimmed V and J ends, which lost 4 bases and 2 bases, there was a span of 5 bases. The CDR3 nucleotides read TGTGCCAGCAGTGCACAGCAAGAGACCCAGTACTTC. This encodes CASSAQQETQYF.